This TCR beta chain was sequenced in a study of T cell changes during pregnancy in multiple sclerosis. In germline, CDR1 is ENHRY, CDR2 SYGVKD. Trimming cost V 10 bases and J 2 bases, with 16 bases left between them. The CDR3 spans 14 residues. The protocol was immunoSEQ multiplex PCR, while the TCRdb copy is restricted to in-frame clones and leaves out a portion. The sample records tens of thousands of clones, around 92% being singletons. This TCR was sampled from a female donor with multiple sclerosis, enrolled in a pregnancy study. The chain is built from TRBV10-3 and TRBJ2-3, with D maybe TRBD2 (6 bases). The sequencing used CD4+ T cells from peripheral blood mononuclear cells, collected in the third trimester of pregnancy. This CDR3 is CATSSGGNTDTQYF. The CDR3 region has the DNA TGTGCCACCTCGTCCGGGGGTAACACAGATACGCAGTATTTT.